This T cell receptor beta chain came from a study of blood T cell repertoires in COVID-19. Study information: Specimens from acute and convalescent COVID-19 originated in the United States, Italy and Spain. From T cells, B-cell-depleted T cells, or PBMCs came the material, which was cDNA or gDNA.

Authors' methods: By means of reference gene primer amplification, nucleated cell counts were estimated. The data were produced by immunoSEQ multiplex PCR, yet TCRdb's version contains in-frame clones alone and is incomplete. That table supplies the V and J calls and clone size; D and trimming were determined from the DNA. Among 100,000 to 150,000 clones listed, around 86% were seen once. The junction had 6 bases not matched to a gene; V was cut back by 4 bases and J by 4 bases. Germline loops: CDR1 SGHRS, CDR2 YFSETQ. The CDR3 is made up of 14 amino acids. The source material was peripheral blood. This TCR derives from a man older than 75 with active or convalescent COVID-19. This chain links TRBV5-1 with TRBJ2-7; 9 bases align to TRBD2. CDR3 in amino acids: CASSPRGGAYEQYF. CDR3 sequence (DNA): TGCGCCAGCAGCCCCCGCGGGGGGGCGTACGAGCAGTACTTC.